These T cell receptor beta chains were read from a single sample in a study of identical twins. TCRdb independently ran MiXCR on the 5' RACE reads; one entry per CDR3 protein. The top ten clones hold approximately 4.3% of a sample with some 690,000 distinct CDR3 sequences, around 20% of them seen once. A further study also used this sample, focusing on T cells expressing NK-cell markers.

Sequencing was carried out using PBMCs. The receptors come from a woman under 30 in good health. The CDR3 runs from the conserved cysteine through the conserved F or W. Fields, in order: CDR3 DNA, CDR3 protein, D gene, V gene, J gene, clone size. A D gene is named only where the DNA matches it firmly. Clone sizes are given selectively: once, few, many, or a class where the clone is expanded.

CDR3 DNA: TGTGCCAGCAGTCCGGAGGAAAACTATGGCTACACCTTC; CDR3 protein: CASSPEENYGYTF; D gene: -; V gene: TRBV12-3/TRBV12-4; J gene: TRBJ1-2; clone size: -
CDR3 DNA: TGTGCCAGCAGCTTGAGAGGGGTCTCAAGCTACGAGCAGTACTTC; CDR3 protein: CASSLRGVSSYEQYF; D gene: -; V gene: TRBV7-8; J gene: TRBJ2-7; clone size: -
CDR3 DNA: TGTGCCACCACGCTCCGGCTAGCCATCCTTAAAAACATTCAGTACTTC; CDR3 protein: CATTLRLAILKNIQYF; D gene: -; V gene: TRBV24-1; J gene: TRBJ2-4; clone size: -
CDR3 DNA: TGCAGTTTGGAGGGGAATAGTCGGGGGGGTGAGCAGTTCTTC; CDR3 protein: CSLEGNSRGGEQFF; D gene: TRBD2; V gene: TRBV20-1; J gene: TRBJ2-1; clone size: few
CDR3 DNA: TGCAGTGCTAGAGATCGTCTCCGAGGGCAAGAGACCCAGTACTTC; CDR3 protein: CSARDRLRGQETQYF; D gene: -; V gene: TRBV20-1; J gene: TRBJ2-5; clone size: few
CDR3 DNA: TGTGCCAGCAGCATGACTAGCTACGGTGAGCAGTTCTTC; CDR3 protein: CASSMTSYGEQFF; D gene: TRBD2; V gene: TRBV12-3/TRBV12-4; J gene: TRBJ2-1; clone size: few
CDR3 DNA: TGCAGTGGGATAGGCGAGACCTATGGCTACACCTTC; CDR3 protein: CSGIGETYGYTF; D gene: -; V gene: TRBV20-1; J gene: TRBJ1-2; clone size: many
CDR3 DNA: TGTGCCAGCTCATCGAACCCGGGACAGGGTGGAGGCTACACCTTC; CDR3 protein: CASSSNPGQGGGYTF; D gene: TRBD1; V gene: TRBV18; J gene: TRBJ1-2; clone size: -
CDR3 DNA: TGTGCCAGCGGACAGGGCTCGAGCAATGAGCAGTTCTTC; CDR3 protein: CASGQGSSNEQFF; D gene: TRBD1; V gene: TRBV5-5; J gene: TRBJ2-1; clone size: -
CDR3 DNA: TGTGCCAGCAGCTCGCAAGGGGGGACAGGGGATGGCTACACCTTC; CDR3 protein: CASSSQGGTGDGYTF; D gene: TRBD1; V gene: TRBV7-9; J gene: TRBJ1-2; clone size: -
CDR3 DNA: TGTGCCAGCAGTTCTTCAGGGGAAGGCTCACCCCTCCACTTT; CDR3 protein: CASSSSGEGSPLHF; D gene: -; V gene: TRBV7-9; J gene: TRBJ1-6; clone size: once
CDR3 DNA: TGCGCCAGCGCCAAAAGCGGGAGGGGATACAATGAGCAGTTCTTC; CDR3 protein: CASAKSGRGYNEQFF; D gene: TRBD2; V gene: TRBV5-1; J gene: TRBJ2-1; clone size: few
CDR3 DNA: TGTGCCAGCAGCTTAATCGGGAGGGCGCAGTATTTT; CDR3 protein: CASSLIGRAQYF; D gene: TRBD2; V gene: TRBV7-2; J gene: TRBJ2-3; clone size: many
CDR3 DNA: TGCAGTGCTAGCATTGGCTACGAGCAGTACTTC; CDR3 protein: CSASIGYEQYF; D gene: -; V gene: TRBV20-1; J gene: TRBJ2-7; clone size: -
CDR3 DNA: TGCAGTGCTAGAGATGGGGGGATGGGCACCGGGGAGCTGTTTTTT; CDR3 protein: CSARDGGMGTGELFF; D gene: -; V gene: TRBV20-1; J gene: TRBJ2-2; clone size: few
CDR3 DNA: TGTGCCACCAGGGGGAGGAACACTGAAGCTTTCTTT; CDR3 protein: CATRGRNTEAFF; D gene: TRBD1; V gene: TRBV5-6; J gene: TRBJ1-1; clone size: -
CDR3 DNA: TGTGGCTCAGGGCGGGCTGAAGCTTTCTTT; CDR3 protein: CGSGRAEAFF; D gene: -; V gene: TRBV19; J gene: TRBJ1-1; clone size: many
CDR3 DNA: TGTGCCAGCAGATTTTTACCCGGGACATCCGAAGAGACCCAGTACTTC; CDR3 protein: CASRFLPGTSEETQYF; D gene: -; V gene: TRBV2; J gene: TRBJ2-5; clone size: -
CDR3 DNA: TGCAGTGCTAGAGACCTGACTAGGAACGAGCAGTACTTC; CDR3 protein: CSARDLTRNEQYF; D gene: -; V gene: TRBV20-1; J gene: TRBJ2-7; clone size: few
CDR3 DNA: TGTGCCAGCAGTTCCTGGACTAGCGGATACAATGAGCAGTTCTTC; CDR3 protein: CASSSWTSGYNEQFF; D gene: TRBD2; V gene: TRBV6-5; J gene: TRBJ2-1; clone size: few
CDR3 DNA: TGTGCCAGCAGTTTAGCTGGGGGGGGAGCGCAGTATTTT; CDR3 protein: CASSLAGGGAQYF; D gene: TRBD2; V gene: TRBV28; J gene: TRBJ2-3; clone size: -
CDR3 DNA: TGTGCCAGCAGCTTAACTTGGAGCGGGCAATACGAGCAGTACTTC; CDR3 protein: CASSLTWSGQYEQYF; D gene: -; V gene: TRBV7-2; J gene: TRBJ2-7; clone size: few
CDR3 DNA: TGTGCCAGCAGCGCTATAGCGGGGGGGAACAATGAGCAGTTCTTC; CDR3 protein: CASSAIAGGNNEQFF; D gene: TRBD2; V gene: TRBV6-1; J gene: TRBJ2-1; clone size: -